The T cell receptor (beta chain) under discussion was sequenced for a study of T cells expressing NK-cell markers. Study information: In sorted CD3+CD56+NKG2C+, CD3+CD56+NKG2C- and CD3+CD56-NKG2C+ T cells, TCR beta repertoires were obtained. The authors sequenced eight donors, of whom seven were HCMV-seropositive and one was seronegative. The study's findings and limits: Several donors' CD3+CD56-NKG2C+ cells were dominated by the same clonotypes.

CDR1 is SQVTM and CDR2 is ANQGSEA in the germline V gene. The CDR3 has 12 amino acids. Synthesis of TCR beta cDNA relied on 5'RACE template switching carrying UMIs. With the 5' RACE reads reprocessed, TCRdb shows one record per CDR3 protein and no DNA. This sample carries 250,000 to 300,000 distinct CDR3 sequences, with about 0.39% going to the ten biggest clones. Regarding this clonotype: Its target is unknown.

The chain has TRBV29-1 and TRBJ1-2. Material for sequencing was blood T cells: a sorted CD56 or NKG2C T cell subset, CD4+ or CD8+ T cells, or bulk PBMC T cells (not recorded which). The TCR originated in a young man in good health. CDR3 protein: CSVAQHNYGYTF.